These 19 T cell receptor beta chains originate from one sample sequenced in a study of T cells in localized non-small cell lung cancer. The protocol was immunoSEQ multiplex PCR, while the TCRdb copy is restricted to in-frame clones and leaves out a portion. The sample has about 70,000 clones; about nine tenths are singletons. The sequences come from peripheral blood, collected before any cancer treatment. These receptors were collected from a male donor aged 60 or older with stage III squamous cell lung carcinoma.

The rearrangement links TRBV6-4 to TRBJ1-2; 11 bases map to TRBD1. The J segment lost 0 bases and the V segment lost 6 bases, leaving 6 bases of the junction unmatched. This CDR3 contains 16 residues. Germline CDR1 and CDR2: MRHNA and SNTAGT. This CDR3 reads CASSRDRGVPNYGYTF. For the CDR3, the DNA is TGTGCCAGCAGCCGGGACAGGGGGGTCCCTAACTATGGCTACACCTTC.

The chain recombines TRBV30 with TRBJ2-2; TRBD1 aligns across 8 bases. Trimming removed 3 bases from V and 6 bases from J; junction bases left unmatched: 15. Germline V gives CDR1 GTSNPN, CDR2 SVGIG (reference sequence). This CDR3 has 17 residues. In nucleotides, the CDR3 is TGTGCCTGGAGGGTGGACAGGGCGAGTATGATGCCCGGGGAGCTGTTTTTT. Amino acid sequence: CAWRVDRASMMPGELFF.

The chain couples TRBV2 to TRBJ2-2; D is possibly TRBD1 (5 bases). V dropped 4 bases and J dropped 2 bases, with 8 bases sitting between them. The germline CDR1 and CDR2 sequences are SNHLY and FYNNEI. This CDR3 contains 14 residues. For the CDR3, the DNA is TGTGCCAGCAGTGGTGGACAAAACACCGGGGAGCTGTTTTTT. It encodes CASSGGQNTGELFF.

The CDR3 protein is CATSRFLGGAGSPLHF. Written as DNA, the CDR3 is TGTGCCACCAGCAGATTTCTGGGAGGGGCAGGTTCACCCCTCCACTTT. This rearrangement joins TRBV15 to TRBJ1-6; perhaps TRBD1 as D (5 bases). The CDR3 extends over 16 amino acids. Germline V gene data show CDR1 as LNHNV and CDR2 as YYDKDF (reference sequence). Between the trimmed V and J ends, which lost 2 bases and 9 bases, there was a span of 17 bases.

This clone is a singleton in its sample. CDR3 in amino acids: CASSQEIGDWSGQYF. DNA for the CDR3: TGTGCCAGCAGCCAAGAGATTGGGGACTGGTCTGGGCAGTACTTC. V gene TRBV4-2 combines with J gene TRBJ2-7; tentative D call: TRBD2 (6 bases). The CDR3 has 15 amino acids. V was clipped by 0 bases and J by 9 bases, with 18 bases between them. CDR1 is LGHNA, CDR2 YNFKEQ, per germline.

The genes are TRBV19 and TRBJ2-5; 8 bases line up with TRBD1. The junction had 10 bases not matched to a gene; V was cut back by 7 bases and J by 3 bases. Per the germline V gene, CDR1 is LNHDA and CDR2 is SQIVND (reference sequence). The CDR3 totals 15 residues. The DNA for the CDR3 is TGTGCCAGTACCCCGGACAGGGATGGGGAAGAGACCCAGTACTTC. This codes for CASTPDRDGEETQYF. Looking up the rest from reference TRBV19 and TRBJ2-5 gives the full variable domain: DGGITQSPKYLFRKEGQNVTLSCEQNLNHDAMYWYRQDPGQGLRLIYYSQIVNDFQKGDIAEGYSVSREKKESFPLTVTSAQKNPTAFYLCASTPDRDGEETQYFGPGTRLLVL.

The chain employs TRBV29-1 and TRBJ2-6, with D perhaps TRBD1 or TRBD2 (6 bases each). Trimming pared 5 bases from V and 0 bases from J, leaving 14 bases between. Germline V gives CDR1 SQVTM, CDR2 ANQGSEA. The length of the CDR3 is 16 residues. CDR3 sequence (DNA): TGCAGCGTTTGGGGGGCAAGAGACTCTGGGGCCAACGTCCTGACTTTC. Its protein is CSVWGARDSGANVLTF.

The chain uses TRBV6-5 and TRBJ2-3; the match to TRBD2 covers 9 bases. V trimming: 5 bases; J trimming: 3 bases; junction bases outside the gene matches: 3. The CDR3 runs 14 residues. CDR1 is MNHEY, CDR2 SVGAGI, per germline. The CDR3 sequence is CASSRGLATDTQYF. The CDR3 nucleotides are TGTGCCAGCAGTCGTGGACTAGCGACAGATACGCAGTATTTT.

This clone has just a few counts. This chain joins TRBV9 and TRBJ1-2; D unclear. CDR1 is SGDLS and CDR2 is YYNGEE in the germline V gene. The CDR3 consists of 13 residues. The V and J ends lost 0 bases and 1 base respectively, with 4 bases between them. CDR3 protein: CASSVGVNYGYTF. The CDR3 DNA sequence: TGTGCCAGCAGCGTAGGGGTTAACTATGGCTACACCTTC. The full variable domain, rest sourced from reference TRBV9 and TRBJ1-2, is DSGVTQTPKHLITATGQRVTLRCSPRSGDLSVYWYQQSLDQGLQFLIQYYNGEERAKGNILERFSAQQFPDLHSELNLSSLELGDSALYFCASSVGVNYGYTFGSGTRLTVV.

This clone was counted only a few times. The genes are TRBV2 and TRBJ1-1; D is unresolved. V was cut by 6 bases and J by 8 bases, with 13 bases left in between. This CDR3 comprises 12 residues. CDR1 SNHLY and CDR2 FYNNEI come from the germline V gene. The CDR3 coding sequence is TGTGCCAGCAGCGCAGAAGAGTCAGAAGCTTTCTTT. As protein: CASSAEESEAFF.

The chain couples TRBV5-1 to TRBJ1-1; TRBD1 might be the D (5 bases). This CDR3 comprises 15 residues. Germline CDR1 is SGHRS and CDR2 is YFSETQ. V was cut by 0 bases and J by 1 base, with 10 bases left in between. DNA of the CDR3: TGCGCCAGCAGCTTGGTTTCAGGGACGAACACTGAAGCTTTCTTT. Translated, it gives CASSLVSGTNTEAFF.

The chain joins TRBV2 to TRBJ1-6, with 9 bases fitting TRBD1. The CDR3 is 14 amino acids. V shed 9 bases and J 9 bases; nucleotides not matched to a gene: 9. Germline V gives CDR1 SNHLY, CDR2 FYNNEI. The CDR3 is CARNPGQGGSPLHF. DNA for the CDR3: TGTGCCAGGAATCCGGGACAGGGCGGTTCACCCCTCCACTTT.

The chain joins TRBV7-2 to TRBJ1-3; 8 bases fit TRBD1. Germline V gene data show CDR1 as SGHTA and CDR2 as FQGNSA. Trimming took 3 bases from V and 7 from J; bases not matched to a gene: 5. The CDR3 is 14 residues long. The CDR3 sequence: CASSFTTGVNTIYF. The CDR3 nucleotides are TGTGCCAGCAGCTTCACGACAGGGGTGAACACCATATATTTT. The full variable domain, its missing parts supplied by reference TRBV7-2 and TRBJ1-3, is GAGVSQSPSNKVTEKGKDVELRCDPISGHTALYWYRQSLGQGLEFLIYFQGNSAPDKSGLPSDRFSAERTGGSVSTLTIQRTQQEDSAVYLCASSFTTGVNTIYFGEGSWLTVV.

The chain is built from TRBV5-6 and TRBJ1-1; no clear D gene. Germline lookup yields CDR1 SGHDT and CDR2 YYEEEE. The V end lost 1 base, the J end lost 1 base, and 8 bases lay between the germline ends. This CDR3 is 14 amino acids long. CDR3 coding DNA: TGTGCCAGCAGCTTGTGGGCAAGGAACACTGAAGCTTTCTTT. Translated, it gives CASSLWARNTEAFF.

In the case of this clone: One end of the junction is discordant with germline, which a read error may explain. The V gene is TRBV30, the J gene TRBJ2-7; 9 bases map to TRBD1. This CDR3 is 13 amino acids long. The germline CDR1 and CDR2 sequences are GTSNPN and SVGIG (reference sequence). In nucleotides, the CDR3 is TGTGCCTGGAGTACCCGACAGGGGGGTTTGTCGGACTTC. It encodes CAWSTRQGGLSDF.

V is TRBV28 and J is TRBJ2-2; a weak D match, TRBD1 (5 bases). This CDR3 spans 14 amino acids. V was clipped by 3 bases and J by 6 bases, with 11 bases between them. Germline V CDR1 and CDR2: MDHEN, SYDVKM. CDR3 region: CASSFATVAGELFF. The CDR3 DNA reads TGTGCCAGCAGTTTTGCGACAGTCGCCGGGGAGCTGTTTTTT.

The rearrangement links TRBV2 to TRBJ2-7; the D gene is possibly TRBD2 (6 bases). In germline, CDR1 is SNHLY, CDR2 FYNNEI. The CDR3 length is 14 residues. V shed 7 bases and J shed 0 bases, with 13 bases lying between them. DNA for the CDR3: TGTGCCAGCACCCCGACGCGGGGCTCCTACGAGCAGTACTTC. Its protein product is CASTPTRGSYEQYF.

The chain links TRBV19 to TRBJ1-2; the match to TRBD1 covers 7 bases. The CDR3 sequence is 14 residues long. CDR1 is LNHDA, CDR2 SQIVND, per germline (reference sequence). Germline trimming cut 5 bases from V and 3 bases from J; bases unmatched to any gene: 6. The CDR3, as DNA: TGTGCCAGTAGTTGGGGGACAGACTACTATGGCTACACCTTC. Its protein is CASSWGTDYYGYTF.

The V and J genes are TRBV28 and TRBJ1-1; no clear D. V lost 5 bases and J lost 6, with 13 bases in between. The CDR3 is 13 residues long. Per the germline V gene, CDR1 is MDHEN and CDR2 is SYDVKM. In DNA form, the CDR3 reads TGTGCCAGCAGTCCACGTACTGAGGCTGAAGCTTTCTTT. Translation gives CASSPRTEAEAFF.